Listed here are 26 T cell receptor beta chains from one sample, sequenced in a study of blood T cell repertoires in COVID-19. Sequenced by immunoSEQ multiplex PCR; TCRdb stores in-frame clones only, minus some. The sample includes 250,000 or so clones, 80% to 90% seen only once; the top ten take around 3.1%. Sequenced material: PBMCs or T cells enriched from blood (not recorded which). These receptors came from a woman in her forties who had been exposed to COVID-19.

This clone was picked up one time. This rearrangement joins TRBV15 to TRBJ1-2, with 10 bases lining up with TRBD1. Germline CDR1 LNHNV, CDR2 YYDKDF (reference sequence). The ends lost 3 bases at V and 7 bases at J; junction bases unmatched: 8. The CDR3 is 15 residues long. CDR3 coding DNA: TGTGCCACCAGCAGTATGGGACAGGGGTTGGGTGGCTACACCTTC. It encodes CATSSMGQGLGGYTF.

The chain uses TRBV6-6 and TRBJ1-6; no definite D call. With 6 bases removed from V and 2 bases from J, the gap between germline ends came to 8 bases. Germline CDR1 reads MNHNY; CDR2 reads SVGAGI (reference sequence). The CDR3 has 14 residues. The CDR3 sequence is CASSPATYNSPLHF. DNA of the CDR3: TGTGCCAGCAGCCCCGCGACCTATAATTCACCCCTCCACTTT.

This clone was seen more than once but under ten times. The V and J genes are TRBV25-1 and TRBJ1-1; the match to TRBD1 covers 8 bases. The germline V gene encodes CDR1 MGHDK and CDR2 SYGVNS. This CDR3 is 18 amino acids long. The V and J ends lost 4 bases and 3 bases, in that order; junction bases with no gene match: 16. The CDR3 protein is CASSVPPGRGLGDTEAFF. In nucleotides, the CDR3 is TGTGCCAGCAGTGTGCCCCCTGGCAGGGGGCTTGGGGACACTGAAGCTTTCTTT.

This clone came up once. The chain links TRBV7-3 to TRBJ1-1, with D possibly matching TRBD1 (5 bases). Trimming shortened V by 4 bases and J by 8 bases, and 14 bases separated the two germline ends. The germline CDR1 and CDR2 sequences are SGHTA and FQGTGA. CDR3 size: 13 residues. Here the CDR3 DNA reads TGTGCCAGCAGCTACTCGCGGGGGGAGGAAGCTTTCTTT. Protein product: CASSYSRGEEAFF.

To note about this clone: The germline gene is not matched at one end of the junction; a read error may be the cause. The CDR3 here is CASRGLTNYGYTF. DNA for the CDR3: TGTGCCAGCCGGGGATTAACTAACTATGGCTACACCTTC. J is TRBJ1-2 and V is TRBV5-1; D unclear. Germline V gene lookup returns CDR1 SGHRS and CDR2 YFSETQ. CDR3 size: 13 residues.

V usage is TRBV3-1 (or the pseudogene TRBV3-2) and J usage is TRBJ1-1; TRBD1 agrees at 7 bases. After removal of 5 bases from V and 1 base from J, the junction contained 7 bases not matched to a gene. From germline, CDR1 is LGHDT and CDR2 YNNKEL (reference sequence). The CDR3 length is 15 residues. CDR3 in amino acids: CASSTHRGWNTEAFF. The CDR3 nucleotides read TGTGCCAGCAGCACTCACAGGGGTTGGAACACTGAAGCTTTCTTT.

This clone showed up just once. The chain recombines TRBV28 with TRBJ1-1; D perhaps matches TRBD1 (6 bases). The CDR3 is made up of 14 amino acids. The germline V gene encodes CDR1 MDHEN and CDR2 SYDVKM. V was clipped by 8 bases and J by 1 base, with 14 bases between them. Here the CDR3 reads CASCKGGWNTEAFF. The CDR3 nucleotides read TGTGCCAGCTGCAAGGGGGGGTGGAACACTGAAGCTTTCTTT. Together with reference TRBV28 and TRBJ1-1, the CDR3 gives the full variable domain: DVKVTQSSRYLVKRTGEKVFLECVQDMDHENMFWYRQDPGLGLRLIYFSYDVKMKEKGDIPEGYSVSREKKERFSLILESASTNQTSMYLCASCKGGWNTEAFFGQGTRLTVV.

The V call is TRBV28, the J call TRBJ2-1, with 7 bases identical to TRBD1. V trimming: 6 bases; J trimming: 7 bases; junction bases outside the gene matches: 3. CDR3 length: 12 amino acids. Germline CDR1 MDHEN, CDR2 SYDVKM. The CDR3 here is CASSVQGNEQFF. The DNA for the CDR3 is TGTGCCAGCAGCGTACAGGGGAATGAGCAGTTCTTC.

This clone was observed a single time. This chain links TRBV7-9 with TRBJ1-6; D is undetermined. CDR3 length equals 16 residues. Germline CDR1 SEHNR, CDR2 FQNEAQ (reference sequence). Trimming took off 3 bases at V and 3 bases at J, with 12 bases between the two ends. The CDR3 DNA reads TGTGCCAGCAGCTTCCTCACGACGGGCTATAATTCACCCCTCCACTTT. Translation gives CASSFLTTGYNSPLHF.

The sample holds a few counts of this clone. This chain connects TRBV7-6 to TRBJ1-2; unclear D gene. The germline CDR1 and CDR2 sequences are SGHVS and FNYEAQ. The CDR3 runs to 14 residues. Trimming pared 5 bases from V and 4 bases from J, leaving 14 bases between. The CDR3 DNA reads as TGTGCCAGCAGCCCCCCGGGAACCTTCTATGGCTACACCTTC. This gives the protein CASSPPGTFYGYTF.

The chain carries TRBV29-1 and TRBJ1-2; the match to TRBD1 covers 8 bases. The germline CDR1 and CDR2 sequences are SQVTM and ANQGSEA. The CDR3 covers 13 residues. V was pared by 4 bases and J by 7 bases, with 8 bases of the junction left unmatched. CDR3 DNA: TGCAGCGTTGCGGGGGCAGGGGGCTCTGGCTACACCTTC. This gives the protein CSVAGAGGSGYTF. Full variable domain (rest looked up from reference TRBV29-1 and TRBJ1-2): SAVISQKPSRDICQRGTSLTIQCQVDSQVTMMFWYRQQPGQSLTLIATANQGSEATYESGFVIDKFPISRPNLTFSTLTVSNMSPEDSSIYLCSVAGAGGSGYTFGSGTRLTVV.

The chain uses TRBV6-2 or TRBV6-3 and TRBJ1-5; D unresolved. The V gene lost 2 bases and the J gene lost 3 bases, with 11 bases spanning the gap. Per germline, CDR1 MNHEY and CDR2 SVGEGT. This CDR3 comprises 15 residues. The CDR3 bases are TGTGCCAGCAGTTACATGGGCTCCGTCAATCAGCCCCAGCATTTT. Translating gives CASSYMGSVNQPQHF.

The chain is built from TRBV11-2 and TRBJ2-2; 12 bases are shared with TRBD2. CDR1 SGHAT and CDR2 FQNNGV come from the germline V gene. The trim removed 4 bases at V and 5 bases at J, leaving 5 bases unmatched. CDR3 length: 16 residues. Here the CDR3 reads CASSSTGLAGTGELFF. CDR3 coding DNA: TGTGCCAGCAGCTCTACCGGACTAGCGGGGACCGGGGAGCTGTTTTTT.

This clone has more than one count but fewer than ten. The chain uses TRBV10-3 and TRBJ1-2; 7 nucleotides match TRBD1. Germline CDR1 ENHRY, CDR2 SYGVKD. The junction had 10 bases not matched to a gene; V was cut back by 8 bases and J by 4 bases. This CDR3 is built from 14 residues. This chain's CDR3 is CAILTGEVGYGYTF. The CDR3 coding sequence is TGTGCCATCCTAACAGGGGAAGTCGGCTATGGCTACACCTTC.

This rearrangement joins TRBV5-1 to TRBJ2-3, with 10 bases aligning to TRBD2. Germline CDR1 reads SGHRS; CDR2 reads YFSETQ. The J segment lost 6 bases and the V segment lost 0 bases, leaving 16 bases of the junction unmatched. This CDR3 contains 19 residues. The CDR3 protein is CASSLVGQDLAGENDTQYF. For the CDR3, the DNA is TGCGCCAGCAGCTTGGTAGGCCAAGATCTAGCGGGGGAAAATGATACGCAGTATTTT.

The V call is TRBV3-1 (or the pseudogene TRBV3-2), the J call TRBJ2-1; 10 positions agree with TRBD2. The CDR3 runs to 18 residues. Per germline, CDR1 LGHDT and CDR2 YNNKEL (reference sequence). The V and J ends lost 1 base and 3 bases, in that order; junction bases with no gene match: 9. The CDR3 sequence: CASSQAVVAGGFYNEQFF. The CDR3 region has the DNA TGTGCCAGCAGCCAAGCGGTGGTAGCGGGAGGTTTCTACAATGAGCAGTTCTTC.

The chain employs TRBV11-3 and TRBJ2-7; D might be TRBD1 (6 bases). CDR3 length: 14 amino acids. Germline assignment: CDR1 SGHNT and CDR2 YENEEA. Trimming took 0 bases from V and 2 from J, leaving 8 bases between them. The CDR3 bases are TGTGCCAGCAGCTTAGACCCAGGGGCCTACGAGCAGTACGTC. Translating it yields CASSLDPGAYEQYV.

The gene calls are TRBV7-2 and TRBJ1-1; possible D gene TRBD1, 6 bases. Germline-derived CDR1 and CDR2 are SGHTA and FQGNSA. V lost 5 bases and J lost 5, with 18 bases in between. There are 15 residues in the CDR3. In DNA form, the CDR3 reads TGTGCCAGCAGCGCCCGACAGGCCACGAAGACTGAAGCTTTCTTT. It codes for CASSARQATKTEAFF.

This chain connects TRBV5-1 to TRBJ1-4; 8 bases align to TRBD1. J was trimmed by 8 bases and V by 4 bases; bases with no gene match: 7. The CDR3 totals 14 residues. CDR1 and CDR2 (germline): SGHRS, YFSETQ. The CDR3 DNA reads TGCGCCAGCAGCGACGGACAGGGATCCGAAAAACTGTTTTTT. Its protein product is CASSDGQGSEKLFF. Full variable domain (outside the CDR3, taken from reference TRBV5-1 and TRBJ1-4): KAGVTQTPRYLIKTRGQQVTLSCSPISGHRSVSWYQQTPGQGLQFLFEYFSETQRNKGNFPGRFSGRQFSNSRSEMNVSTLELGDSALYLCASSDGQGSEKLFFGSGTQLSVL.

The chain couples TRBV24-1 to TRBJ2-1, with 10 bases fitting TRBD1. Trimming cost V 7 bases and J 6 bases; bases outside gene matches: 8. There are 15 residues in the CDR3. Germline-derived CDR1 and CDR2 are KGHDR and SFDVKD. CDR3 protein: CATRSGTGVINEQFF. The CDR3 DNA is TGTGCCACCAGATCCGGGACAGGGGTAATCAATGAGCAGTTCTTC.

The chain carries TRBV28 and TRBJ1-6; TRBD1 matches at 10 bases. The length of the CDR3 is 16 residues. Germline CDR1 is MDHEN and CDR2 is SYDVKM. Unmatched junction bases numbered 12, after V lost 6 bases and J lost 10 bases. CDR3 region: CASSPTGGTGVSPLHF. In DNA, the CDR3 is TGTGCCAGCAGCCCGACCGGCGGGACAGGGGTATCACCCCTCCACTTT.

The chain links TRBV19 to TRBJ2-3, with 7 positions matching TRBD2. Germline V gene data show CDR1 as LNHDA and CDR2 as SQIVND (reference sequence). The CDR3 extends over 13 amino acids. The V and J ends lost 3 bases and 9 bases, in that order; junction bases with no gene match: 6. The CDR3 loop is CASSIPGLGTQYF. Here the CDR3 DNA reads TGTGCCAGTAGTATCCCCGGACTAGGCACGCAGTATTTT.

The V call is TRBV7-6, the J call TRBJ2-5, with 12 bases fitting TRBD2. Germline loops: CDR1 SGHVS, CDR2 FNYEAQ. V lost 4 bases to trimming and J lost 4 bases; unmatched junction nucleotides: 4. The CDR3 consists of 15 residues. CDR3 region: CASSYLAGGLETQYF. CDR3 DNA sequence: TGTGCCAGCAGCTATCTAGCGGGAGGGCTAGAGACCCAGTACTTC.

This sequence joins TRBV7-2 and TRBJ1-1, with a tentative D call TRBD1 (5 bases). CDR1 and CDR2 from the germline V gene are SGHTA and FQGNSA. V was cut by 8 bases and J by 5 bases, with 15 bases left in between. This CDR3 is built from 13 residues. In DNA form, the CDR3 reads TGTGCCAGCGGCCGGGGGGAGCGAACTGAAGCTTTCTTT. Translated: CASGRGERTEAFF.

The chain recombines TRBV7-8 with TRBJ2-7; D might be TRBD1 (7 bases). The CDR3 is 16 amino acids. Germline assignment: CDR1 SGHVS and CDR2 FQNEAQ. V dropped 5 bases and J dropped 3 bases, with 20 bases sitting between them. Here the CDR3 reads CASSAQGGSIDYEQYF. CDR3 sequence (DNA): TGTGCCAGCAGCGCCCAGGGGGGTTCAATTGACTACGAGCAGTACTTC.

The genes are TRBV7-9 and TRBJ1-1; 9 positions agree with TRBD1. Per germline, CDR1 SEHNR and CDR2 FQNEAQ (reference sequence). Germline trimming cut 5 bases from V and 1 base from J; bases unmatched to any gene: 14. This CDR3 has 18 residues. In nucleotides, the CDR3 is TGTGCCAGCAGCCCACTCTGGGGACAGGGAAGTAAGAACACTGAAGCTTTCTTT. It is translated as CASSPLWGQGSKNTEAFF.